This T cell receptor (beta chain) is from a study of T-cell reconstitution after alpha-beta-depleted transplantation in children. It was with unique molecular identifiers that the TCRbeta library was prepared. TCRdb reprocessed the PCR reads with MiXCR, giving one entry per CDR3 protein. Of 170,000 or so distinct CDR3 sequences detected, less than 8% appear once; the ten largest clones hold 3% to 3.5%. J lost 4 bases, V lost 3 bases, and 6 bases had no gene match. The CDR3 has 16 residues. CDR1 SGHNT and CDR2 YENEEA come from the germline V gene. This clonotype has just a few counts. The receptor was derived from a human donor who donated a stem cell graft to a child with Wiskott-Aldrich syndrome. This rearrangement joins TRBV11-3 to TRBJ1-4; 9 bases are shared with TRBD1. The source material was PBMCs from the stem cell graft donor, sampled from the stem cell graft. The CDR3 DNA follows: TGTGCCAGCAGCTTGGGACAGGGTTCATTTAATGAAAAACTGTTTTTT. Its protein product is CASSLGQGSFNEKLFF.